These 3 T cell receptor beta chains were all obtained from the same sample, sequenced in a study of blood T cell repertoires in COVID-19. The table came from immunoSEQ multiplex PCR; TCRdb's copy has only in-frame clones and leaves some out. The sample shows about 480,000 clones, about 85% of them seen only once. The sequenced sample was PBMCs or T cells enriched from blood (not recorded which). All receptors come from a woman between 18 and 29 years old with acute COVID-19.

The CDR3 protein is CASSKGLSSYNEQFF. Written as DNA, the CDR3 is TGTGCCAGCAGCAAGGGACTTAGCTCCTACAATGAGCAGTTCTTC. The chain is built from TRBV11-3 and TRBJ2-1; D is possibly TRBD2 (6 bases). Per germline, CDR1 SGHNT and CDR2 YENEEA. The CDR3 has 15 residues. V lost 5 bases and J 0 bases, leaving 11 bases between the germline ends. The full variable domain, in which reference TRBV11-3 and TRBJ2-1 provide the parts outside the CDR3, is EAGVVQSPRYKIIEKKQPVAFWCNPISGHNTLYWYLQNLGQGPELLIRYENEEAVDDSQLPKDRFSAERLKGVDSTLKIQPAELGDSAVYLCASSKGLSSYNEQFFGPGTRLTVL.

This clone was seen only once. The chain couples TRBV4-1 to TRBJ2-2; D not resolved. Deletions cut 4 bases from V and 5 bases from J, with 17 bases between. Germline V gene lookup returns CDR1 MGHRA and CDR2 YSYEKL. The CDR3 consists of 16 residues. The CDR3 DNA reads TGCGCCAGCAGCCGCGGTCCGGATCCGAGGACCGGGGAGCTGTTTTTT. This encodes CASSRGPDPRTGELFF.

This clone was observed once. The V and J genes are TRBV10-3 and TRBJ2-2; D is undetermined. The CDR3 length is 13 residues. Per the germline V gene, CDR1 is ENHRY and CDR2 is SYGVKD. V gave up 0 bases and J gave up 6 bases, with 5 bases separating them. CDR3 residues: CAISESSSGELFF. The CDR3 DNA reads TGTGCCATCAGTGAGTCTAGTTCCGGGGAGCTGTTTTTT.